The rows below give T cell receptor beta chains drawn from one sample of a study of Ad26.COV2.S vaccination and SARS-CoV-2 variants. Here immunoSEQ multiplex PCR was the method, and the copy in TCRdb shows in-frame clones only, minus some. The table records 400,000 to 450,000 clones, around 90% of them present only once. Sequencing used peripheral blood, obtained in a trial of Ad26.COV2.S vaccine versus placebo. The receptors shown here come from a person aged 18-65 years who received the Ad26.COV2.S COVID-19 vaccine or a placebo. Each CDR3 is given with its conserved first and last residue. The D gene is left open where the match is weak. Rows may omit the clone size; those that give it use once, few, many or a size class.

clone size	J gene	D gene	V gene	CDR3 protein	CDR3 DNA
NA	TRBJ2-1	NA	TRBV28	CASSRDELYNEQFF	TGTGCCAGCAGCCGGGACGAGCTGTACAATGAGCAGTTCTTC
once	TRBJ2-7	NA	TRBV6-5	CASSYFGGARDEQYF	TGTGCCAGCAGTTACTTTGGGGGGGCACGGGACGAGCAGTACTTC
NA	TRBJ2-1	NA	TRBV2	CASSENTLSYNEQFF	TGTGCCAGCAGTGAGAATACCCTCTCCTACAATGAGCAGTTCTTC
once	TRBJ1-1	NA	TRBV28	CASSFRGPNTEAFF	TGTGCCAGCAGTTTTCGGGGACCGAACACTGAAGCTTTCTTT
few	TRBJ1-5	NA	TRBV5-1	CASSSDRIRNQPQHF	TGCGCCAGCAGCTCGGACCGCATAAGGAATCAGCCCCAGCATTTT
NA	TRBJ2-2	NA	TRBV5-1	CASSLVPGNTGELFF	TGCGCCAGCAGCTTGGTGCCCGGGAACACCGGGGAGCTGTTTTTT
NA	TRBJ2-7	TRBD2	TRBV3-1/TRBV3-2	CASSQRGLAGAEQYF	TGTGCCAGCAGCCAAAGGGGACTAGCGGGAGCCGAGCAGTACTTC
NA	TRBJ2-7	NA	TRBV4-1	CASSQDGYEQYF	TGCGCCAGCAGCCAAGACGGGTACGAGCAGTACTTC
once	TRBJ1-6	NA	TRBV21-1	CASSKGGGFHF	TGTGCCAGCAGCAAAGGTGGGGGCTTCCACTTT
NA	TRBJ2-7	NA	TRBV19	CASSSSFDPTYEQYF	TGTGCCAGTAGTTCCTCCTTCGATCCTACCTACGAGCAGTACTTC
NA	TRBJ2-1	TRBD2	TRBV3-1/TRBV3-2	CASSQQTSGYYNEQFF	TGTGCCAGCAGCCAACAGACTAGCGGGTACTACAATGAGCAGTTCTTC
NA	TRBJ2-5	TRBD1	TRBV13	CASSTNRGTGGETQYF	TGTGCCAGCAGCACCAATCGAGGGACAGGCGGAGAGACCCAGTACTTC
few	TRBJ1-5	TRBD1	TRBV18	CASSPRGQGLQPQHF	TGTGCCAGCTCACCACGGGGACAGGGTCTTCAGCCCCAGCATTTT
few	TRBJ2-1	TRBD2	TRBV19	CASSMRTSGNNEQFF	TGTGCCAGTAGTATGAGGACTAGCGGAAACAATGAGCAGTTCTTC
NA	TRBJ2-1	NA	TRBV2	CASRMATNEQFF	TGTGCCAGCAGGATGGCAACCAATGAGCAGTTCTTC
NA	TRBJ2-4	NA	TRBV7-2	CASSSGLAKNIQYF	TGTGCCAGCAGCTCGGGACTAGCCAAAAACATTCAGTACTTC
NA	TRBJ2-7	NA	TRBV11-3	CASSLEGREQYF	TGTGCCAGCAGCTTAGAGGGGCGCGAGCAGTACTTC